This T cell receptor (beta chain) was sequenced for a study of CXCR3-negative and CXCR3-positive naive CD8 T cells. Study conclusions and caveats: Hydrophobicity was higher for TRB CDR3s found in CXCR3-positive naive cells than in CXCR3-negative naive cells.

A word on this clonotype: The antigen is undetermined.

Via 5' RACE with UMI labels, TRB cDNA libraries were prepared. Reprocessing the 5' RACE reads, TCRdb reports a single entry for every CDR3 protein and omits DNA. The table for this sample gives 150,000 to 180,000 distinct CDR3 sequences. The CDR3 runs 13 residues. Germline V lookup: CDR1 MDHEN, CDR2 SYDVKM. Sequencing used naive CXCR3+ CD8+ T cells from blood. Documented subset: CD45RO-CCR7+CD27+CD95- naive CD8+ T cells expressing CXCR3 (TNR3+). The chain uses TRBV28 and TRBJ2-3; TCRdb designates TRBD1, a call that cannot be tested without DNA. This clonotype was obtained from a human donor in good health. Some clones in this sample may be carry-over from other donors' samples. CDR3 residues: CASSWDRVNTQYF.